What follows are 2 T cell receptor beta chains derived from one specimen sequenced in a study of cytotoxic CD8 clonotypes in ibrutinib-treated CLL. This table comes from immunoSEQ multiplex PCR, and its TCRdb copy is limited to in-frame clones, with some not included. The profile covers roughly 250,000 clones, with 70% appearing a single time and 15% taken by the ten largest. This specimen was PBMCs, taken after 24 months of ibrutinib treatment. Source of these receptors: a human donor with chronic lymphocytic leukemia.

This clone was observed a handful of times. The V and J genes are TRBV19 and TRBJ2-3; TRBD1 aligns across 7 bases. This CDR3 spans 14 amino acids. With V trimmed by 6 bases and J by 7 bases, 10 bases remained unmatched. Germline-derived CDR1 and CDR2 are LNHDA and SQIVND (reference sequence). CDR3 residues: CASRVQGIGYTQYF. In DNA form, the CDR3 reads TGTGCCAGTAGGGTACAGGGGATTGGGTATACGCAGTATTTT.

The chain employs TRBV5-6 and TRBJ2-7; 13 positions match TRBD2. V lost 3 bases to trimming and J lost 5 bases; unmatched junction nucleotides: 5. The CDR3 extends over 15 amino acids. Germline V gives CDR1 SGHDT, CDR2 YYEEEE. The CDR3 region has the DNA TGTGCCAGCAGCTCAGGGACTAGCGGGATCCACGAGCAGTACTTC. Protein sequence: CASSSGTSGIHEQYF.